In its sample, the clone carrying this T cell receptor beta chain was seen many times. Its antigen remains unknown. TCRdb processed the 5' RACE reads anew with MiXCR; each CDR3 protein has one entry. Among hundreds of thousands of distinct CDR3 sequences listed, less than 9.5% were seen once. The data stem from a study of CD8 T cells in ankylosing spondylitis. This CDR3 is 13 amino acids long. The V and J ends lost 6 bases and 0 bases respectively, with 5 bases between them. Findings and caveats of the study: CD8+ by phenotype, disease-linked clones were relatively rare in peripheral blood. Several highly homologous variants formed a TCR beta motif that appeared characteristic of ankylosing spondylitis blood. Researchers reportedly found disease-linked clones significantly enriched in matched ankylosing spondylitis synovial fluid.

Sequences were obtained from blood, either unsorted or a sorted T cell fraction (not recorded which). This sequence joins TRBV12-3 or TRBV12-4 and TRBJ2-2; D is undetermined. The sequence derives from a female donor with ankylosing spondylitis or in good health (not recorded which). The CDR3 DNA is TGTGCCAGCAGCGCTACGAACACCGGGGAGCTGTTTTTT. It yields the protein CASSATNTGELFF.